Listed below are T cell receptor beta chains from one sample, sequenced in a study of beta chain features in type 1 diabetes. Method: immunoSEQ multiplex PCR; TCRdb's copy keeps in-frame clones and lacks some. The repertoire holds about 150,000 clones, with about 50% as singletons. The specimen was Tregs from blood. The receptors were gathered from a man aged 18 to 35 in good health. The CDR3 runs from the conserved cysteine through the conserved F or W. A row's size may be missing; if present it is once, few, many or a size class.

v_gene	j_gene	abundance	CDR3aa
TRBV4-3	TRBJ1-2	NA	CASSAGGRGYTF
TRBV5-1	TRBJ2-2	few	CARGAGTANTGELFF
TRBV5-1	TRBJ1-2	NA	CASSGGQGNYGYTF
TRBV29-1	TRBJ2-2	few	CSVGQMNTGELFF
TRBV5-1	TRBJ2-3	NA	CASSWGGADTQYF
TRBV7-2	TRBJ1-4	NA	CASSFTGQVYNEKLFF
TRBV14	TRBJ2-1	NA	CASSQGAGGKQFF
TRBV15	TRBJ1-1	NA	CATSREPGHRNTEAFF
TRBV13	TRBJ2-3	few	CASSAYRDWPTDTQYF
TRBV9	TRBJ2-1	NA	CASSVAVGASYNEQFF
TRBV30	TRBJ1-5	NA	CAWRGGRGQPQHF
TRBV30	TRBJ1-1	NA	CAWTPRGRGTEAFF
TRBV6-1	TRBJ1-1	NA	CASSDRALNTEAFF
TRBV5-4	TRBJ1-1	NA	CASSGGSEAFF
TRBV11-2	TRBJ2-3	once	CASGRGTDTQYF
TRBV10-3	TRBJ2-2	NA	CAISEQGQGGGELFF
TRBV11-2	TRBJ2-3	NA	CASSPRPLVTTQYF
TRBV7-2	TRBJ2-5	NA	CASSSASGRRTTGETQYF
TRBV15	TRBJ1-5	NA	CATSRPWGGGRNQPQHF
TRBV19	TRBJ2-2	NA	CASSMLASPNTGELFF
TRBV7-3	TRBJ2-1	few	CASGRQGAGNEQFF
TRBV19	TRBJ2-1	few	CASSPDRDRSHNEQFF
TRBV5-6	TRBJ2-7	NA	CASSPVGDIAYEQYF
TRBV7-6	TRBJ1-3	once	CASSSQTGGLGFSGNTIYF
TRBV7-7	TRBJ2-3	NA	CASSLGLADTDTQYF
TRBV9	TRBJ1-1	few	CASSVDAGVRTEAFF
TRBV30	TRBJ1-1	NA	CAWADRPGAEAFF
TRBV5-1	TRBJ2-1	few	CASSLSGNNEQFF
TRBV5-1	TRBJ2-5	NA	CASSWGQGWETQYF
TRBV11-2	TRBJ2-5	NA	CASSDSRFGTQYF
TRBV20-1	TRBJ2-7	few	CSARQGYEQYF
TRBV28	TRBJ2-1	NA	CASSSRGSPTYNEQFF
TRBV7-8	TRBJ2-7	few	CASSQLGLAGTYEQYF
TRBV18	TRBJ1-2	NA	CASSPRDSGGYTF
TRBV5-1	TRBJ2-3	NA	CASSWDYSNTDTQYF
TRBV1	TRBJ1-2	NA	CTSARQGGGYTF
TRBV30	TRBJ1-4	NA	CAANRGAYNEKLLF